This T cell receptor (beta chain) was sequenced during a study of read filtering for tumor transcriptome and immune sequencing. Whole-study context: DNase treatment preceded whole-transcriptome library preparation. TCR-mapped reads were about 4 to 11 million with IR-seq versus roughly 75 to 1,400 with RNA-seq.

In its sample, this clonotype was seen many times. What it recognizes is unknown. The library was built from roughly 400 ng RNA with molecular barcoded adaptors for alpha/delta and beta/gamma chains. TCRdb re-derived calls from the reads in MiXCR, one entry per CDR3 protein. The repertoire has tens of thousands of distinct CDR3 sequences, roughly 21% of them found once; the top ten carry about an eighth. Overall study results and limits: RNA-seq captured clonotypes less deeply and reliably than IR-seq.

Trimming cost V 0 bases and J 5 bases, with 5 bases left between them. Germline CDR1 and CDR2: DFQATT and SNEGSKA (reference sequence). CDR3 length equals 12 residues. The sample was a population of CD138-negative cells sorted from bone marrow. This clonotype was sampled from a donor at least 40 years old with multiple myeloma. The rearrangement joins TRBV20-1 to TRBJ1-5, with D uncertain. CDR3 region: CSARDPHQPQHF. Here the CDR3 DNA reads TGCAGTGCTAGAGATCCTCATCAGCCCCAGCATTTT.